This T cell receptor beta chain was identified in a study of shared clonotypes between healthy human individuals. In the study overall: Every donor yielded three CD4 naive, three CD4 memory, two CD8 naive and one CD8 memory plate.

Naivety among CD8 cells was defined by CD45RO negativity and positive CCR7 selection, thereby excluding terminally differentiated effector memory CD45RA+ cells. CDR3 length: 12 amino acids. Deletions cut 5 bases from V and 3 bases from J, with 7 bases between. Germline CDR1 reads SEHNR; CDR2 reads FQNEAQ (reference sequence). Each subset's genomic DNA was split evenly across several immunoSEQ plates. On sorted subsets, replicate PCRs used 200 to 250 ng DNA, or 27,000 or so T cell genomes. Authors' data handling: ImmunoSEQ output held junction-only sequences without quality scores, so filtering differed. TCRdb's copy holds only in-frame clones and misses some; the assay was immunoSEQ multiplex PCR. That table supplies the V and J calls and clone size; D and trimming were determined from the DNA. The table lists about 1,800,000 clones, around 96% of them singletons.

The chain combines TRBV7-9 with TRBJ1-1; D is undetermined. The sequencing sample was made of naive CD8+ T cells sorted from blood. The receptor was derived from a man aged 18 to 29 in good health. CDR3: CASSQGHTEAFF. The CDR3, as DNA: TGTGCCAGCAGCCAAGGGCACACTGAAGCTTTCTTT.